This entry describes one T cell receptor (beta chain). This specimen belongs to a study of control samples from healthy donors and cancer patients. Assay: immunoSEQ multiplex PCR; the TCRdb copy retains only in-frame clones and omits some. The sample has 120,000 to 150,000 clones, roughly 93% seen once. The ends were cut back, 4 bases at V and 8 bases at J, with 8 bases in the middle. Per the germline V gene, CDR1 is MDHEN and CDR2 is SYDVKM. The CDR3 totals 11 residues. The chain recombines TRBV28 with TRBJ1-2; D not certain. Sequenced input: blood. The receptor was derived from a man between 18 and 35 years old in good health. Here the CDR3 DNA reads TGTGCCAGCAGTTCCGCGGGCGGCTACACCTTC. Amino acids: CASSSAGGYTF.